The 2 T cell receptor beta chains reported below all come from one sample, sequenced in a study of T cell changes during pregnancy in multiple sclerosis. Sequenced by immunoSEQ multiplex PCR; TCRdb stores in-frame clones only, minus some. The table records roughly 23,000 clones, around 88% of them present only once. The sequences come from CD8+ T cells from peripheral blood mononuclear cells, collected in the first trimester of pregnancy. Source of these receptors: a female donor with multiple sclerosis, enrolled in a pregnancy study.

The chain carries TRBV15 and TRBJ2-3; TRBD2 aligns across 13 bases. This CDR3 is built from 18 residues. CDR1 is LNHNV, CDR2 YYDKDF, per germline (reference sequence). V trimming: 3 bases; J trimming: 8 bases; junction bases outside the gene matches: 14. The CDR3 region has the DNA TGTGCCACCAGCAGCCCTATACTAGCGGGAGGGATCGGGGGTACGCAGTATTTT. Translating it yields CATSSPILAGGIGGTQYF.

V is TRBV10-3 and J is TRBJ2-3; 7 nucleotides line up with TRBD1. The CDR3 runs 16 residues. Germline V gives CDR1 ENHRY, CDR2 SYGVKD. The J segment lost 4 bases and the V segment lost 3 bases, leaving 10 bases of the junction unmatched. The CDR3 DNA follows: TGTGCCATCAGTGAAGGCAGGGGGTATCAGGCAGATACGCAGTATTTT. This codes for CAISEGRGYQADTQYF.